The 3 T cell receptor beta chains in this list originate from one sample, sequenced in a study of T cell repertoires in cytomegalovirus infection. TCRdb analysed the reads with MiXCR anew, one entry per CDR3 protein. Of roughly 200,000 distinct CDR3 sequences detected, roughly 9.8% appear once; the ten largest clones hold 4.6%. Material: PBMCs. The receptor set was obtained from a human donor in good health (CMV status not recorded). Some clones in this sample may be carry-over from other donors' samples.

CDR3 in amino acids: CAIQGGFSSPLHF. The DNA for the CDR3 is TGTGCCATCCAAGGGGGGTTCAGTTCACCCCTCCACTTT. The gene calls are TRBV28 and TRBJ1-6, with D tentatively TRBD1 (6 bases). Germline lookup yields CDR1 MDHEN and CDR2 SYDVKM. The V end lost 10 bases, the J end lost 9 bases, and 16 bases lay between the germline ends. This CDR3 region has 13 residues.

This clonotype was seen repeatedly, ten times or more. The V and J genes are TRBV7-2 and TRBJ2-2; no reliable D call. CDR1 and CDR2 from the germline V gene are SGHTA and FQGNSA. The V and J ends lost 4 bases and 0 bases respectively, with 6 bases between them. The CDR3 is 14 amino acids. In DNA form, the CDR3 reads TGTGCCAGCAGCTGGATCCCGAACACCGGGGAGCTGTTTTTT. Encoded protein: CASSWIPNTGELFF.

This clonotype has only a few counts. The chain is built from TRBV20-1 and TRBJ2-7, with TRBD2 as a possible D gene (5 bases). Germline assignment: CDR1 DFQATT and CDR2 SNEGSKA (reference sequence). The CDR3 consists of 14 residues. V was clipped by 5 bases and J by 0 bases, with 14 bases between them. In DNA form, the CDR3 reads TGCAGTGCTTCCGGGCCCCGGGACTCCTACGAGCAGTACTTC. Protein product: CSASGPRDSYEQYF.